The 30 T cell receptor beta chains below come from one sample, sequenced in a study of blood T cell repertoires in COVID-19. Using immunoSEQ multiplex PCR, the repertoire was profiled, and TCRdb retains in-frame clones only, with some absent. The table includes 100,000 or so clones, roughly 79% detected once. The specimen was peripheral blood. The source is a woman in her 70s with acute or convalescent COVID-19.

This chain uses TRBV28 with TRBJ1-1; D may be TRBD1 (5 bases). CDR3 size: 15 residues. V lost 5 bases to trimming and J lost 8 bases, with 21 bases between them. From germline, CDR1 is MDHEN and CDR2 SYDVKM. This chain's CDR3 is CASSLAGTRNVEAFF. DNA for the CDR3: TGTGCCAGCAGTCTCGCCGGGACTCGGAACGTAGAAGCTTTCTTT.

V usage is TRBV19 and J usage is TRBJ1-6, with a possible D match to TRBD1 (6 bases). Trimming removed 5 bases from V and 7 bases from J, with 15 bases in between. Germline V gene data show CDR1 as LNHDA and CDR2 as SQIVND (reference sequence). The CDR3 sequence is 15 residues long. The CDR3 bases are TGTGCCAGTAGTTCCGCAGGGGAAGGAAATTCACCCCTCCACTTT. Translation: CASSSAGEGNSPLHF. Full variable domain (missing parts from reference TRBV19 and TRBJ1-6): DGGITQSPKYLFRKEGQNVTLSCEQNLNHDAMYWYRQDPGQGLRLIYYSQIVNDFQKGDIAEGYSVSREKKESFPLTVTSAQKNPTAFYLCASSSAGEGNSPLHFGNGTRLTVT.

The V gene is TRBV6-5, the J gene TRBJ1-3, with a tentative D call TRBD1 (5 bases). This CDR3 comprises 15 residues. CDR1 and CDR2 (germline): MNHEY, SVGAGI. Trimming pared 2 bases from V and 2 bases from J, leaving 10 bases between. CDR3: CASSYTGVTGNTIYF. In DNA form, the CDR3 reads TGTGCCAGCAGTTACACGGGGGTGACTGGAAACACCATATATTTT.

The gene calls are TRBV10-3 and TRBJ1-1, with D perhaps matching TRBD1 (6 bases). Germline assignment: CDR1 ENHRY and CDR2 SYGVKD. The CDR3 extends over 13 amino acids. Trimming left V 6 bases short and J 1 base short, with 9 bases between. CDR3 DNA: TGTGCCATCAGCACAGGGACGAACACTGAAGCTTTCTTT. It yields the protein CAISTGTNTEAFF.

This clone turned up a few times. The J gene is TRBJ2-7, the V gene TRBV7-2, with a weak D call TRBD2 (6 bases). V was shortened by 1 base and J by 4 bases, with 8 bases between the two germline ends. Looked up from germline, CDR1 is SGHTA and CDR2 is FQGNSA. The CDR3 has 13 residues. The CDR3 sequence: CASSLVGGYEQYF. The CDR3 bases are TGTGCCAGCAGCTTAGTCGGGGGTTACGAGCAGTACTTC.

Here the CDR3 DNA reads TGTGCCACCCTGCGGGGCCCTGGTGAAAAACTGTTTTTT. Translated, it gives CATLRGPGEKLFF. The chain links TRBV6-6 to TRBJ1-4; D might be TRBD1 (5 bases). Germline CDR1 and CDR2: MNHNY and SVGAGI (reference sequence). The CDR3 length is 13 residues. V gave up 10 bases and J gave up 7 bases, with 16 bases separating them.

This clone came up a few times. The rearrangement links TRBV4-3 to TRBJ2-7, with 7 bases fitting TRBD1. This CDR3 has 16 amino acids. Losses at the gene ends were 3 bases for V and 3 bases for J; bases not matched to a gene: 11. Per germline, CDR1 LGHNA and CDR2 YSLEER. The CDR3 spells CASSQDLSQGFYEQYF. CDR3 in DNA: TGCGCCAGCAGCCAGGACCTCTCACAGGGGTTCTACGAGCAGTACTTC.

The V and J genes are TRBV5-4 and TRBJ1-4; D possibly corresponds to TRBD1 (6 bases). The CDR3 is made up of 15 amino acids. The germline CDR1 and CDR2 sequences are SGHNT and YYREEE (reference sequence). V shed 4 bases and J shed 5 bases, with 15 bases lying between them. The CDR3 region has the DNA TGTGCCAGCAGCCCGGACAGCGGAGAGAATGAAAAACTGTTTTTT. Its protein product is CASSPDSGENEKLFF. Variable domain in full (rest from reference TRBV5-4 and TRBJ1-4): ETGVTQSPTHLIKTRGQQVTLRCSSQSGHNTVSWYQQALGQGPQFIFQYYREEENGRGNFPPRFSGLQFPNYSSELNVNALELDDSALYLCASSPDSGENEKLFFGSGTQLSVL.

CDR3: CASRGSGSGTQYF. In nucleotides, the CDR3 is TGTGCCAGCAGAGGGTCGGGGAGCGGGACCCAGTACTTC. V usage is TRBV6-5 and J usage is TRBJ2-5; TRBD2 might be the D (5 bases). The V end was cut by 6 bases, the J end by 7 bases, with 15 bases between. Germline V gene data show CDR1 as MNHEY and CDR2 as SVGAGI. CDR3 length equals 13 residues.

The CDR3, as DNA: TGTGCCAGCAGTCGGGGACAGAACTCCTACGAGCAGTACTTC. It yields the protein CASSRGQNSYEQYF. This chain connects TRBV28 to TRBJ2-7; 7 bases agree with TRBD1. From germline, CDR1 is MDHEN and CDR2 SYDVKM. V was pared by 5 bases and J by 0 bases, with 4 bases of the junction left unmatched. The CDR3 totals 14 residues.

The chain links TRBV7-9 to TRBJ2-7, with D perhaps matching TRBD1 (6 bases). V lost 1 base and J lost 4, with 17 bases in between. From germline, CDR1 is SEHNR and CDR2 FQNEAQ (reference sequence). The CDR3 consists of 16 residues. The CDR3 nucleotides read TGTGCCAGCAGCTTAGTAGATTTCGGGCAGGGGTACGAGCAGTACTTC. Residues: CASSLVDFGQGYEQYF.

The chain recombines TRBV2 with TRBJ2-4; weak D call: TRBD2 (7 bases). The CDR3 is 13 amino acids. CDR1 SNHLY and CDR2 FYNNEI come from the germline V gene. The V and J ends lost 7 bases and 6 bases respectively, with 13 bases between them. The chain's CDR3 is CASTGGGRNIQYF. The CDR3 DNA is TGTGCCAGCACTGGGGGGGGGCGAAACATTCAGTACTTC.

This clone was seen only once. The V call is TRBV4-3, the J call TRBJ2-3; the D gene is possibly TRBD1 (6 bases). Trimming took 1 base from V and 2 from J, leaving 10 bases between them. This CDR3 spans 15 amino acids. CDR1 is LGHNA, CDR2 YSLEER, per germline. CDR3 in DNA: TGCGCCAGCAGCCAAGGGGACACCCTCACAGATACGCAGTATTTT. Protein sequence: CASSQGDTLTDTQYF.

V usage is TRBV9 and J usage is TRBJ2-3; 11 nucleotides agree with TRBD2. This CDR3 comprises 16 residues. CDR1 is SGDLS, CDR2 YYNGEE, per germline. After removal of 0 bases from V and 5 bases from J, the junction contained 5 bases not matched to a gene. CDR3 amino acids: CASSVGSSGGLDTQYF. The CDR3 DNA is TGTGCCAGCAGCGTAGGTTCTAGCGGGGGGTTAGATACGCAGTATTTT. The full variable domain, completed using reference TRBV9 and TRBJ2-3, is DSGVTQTPKHLITATGQRVTLRCSPRSGDLSVYWYQQSLDQGLQFLIQYYNGEERAKGNILERFSAQQFPDLHSELNLSSLELGDSALYFCASSVGSSGGLDTQYFGPGTRLTVL.

This clone has only a few counts. The CDR3, as DNA: TGTGCCAGCAGTGAGGCGGGAGGCCCCTTCGAGCAGTACTTC. Translated: CASSEAGGPFEQYF. The chain couples TRBV2 to TRBJ2-7, with 8 bases that match TRBD2. The CDR3 is 14 amino acids. V shed 3 bases and J 6 bases; nucleotides not matched to a gene: 7. The germline gives CDR1 SNHLY, CDR2 FYNNEI.

This rearrangement joins TRBV27 to TRBJ2-7, with a possible D match to TRBD1 (6 bases). CDR3 length equals 14 residues. Between the trimmed V and J ends, which lost 7 bases and 3 bases, there was a span of 16 bases. Germline CDR1 MNHEY, CDR2 SMNVEV (reference sequence). In DNA, the CDR3 is TGTGCCAGCAAAGTAGTTGGGACAAACTACGAGCAGTACTTC. This translates into CASKVVGTNYEQYF.

This clone was detected once. The chain carries TRBV19 and TRBJ2-2, with D tentatively TRBD1 (6 bases). Germline CDR1 is LNHDA and CDR2 is SQIVND (reference sequence). CDR3 size: 16 residues. V dropped 2 bases and J dropped 0 bases, with 10 bases sitting between them. The CDR3 bases are TGTGCCAGTAGTATAAAGACAGGAACGAACACCGGGGAGCTGTTTTTT. This gives the protein CASSIKTGTNTGELFF. The entire variable domain, with the rest obtained from reference TRBV19 and TRBJ2-2, is as follows: DGGITQSPKYLFRKEGQNVTLSCEQNLNHDAMYWYRQDPGQGLRLIYYSQIVNDFQKGDIAEGYSVSREKKESFPLTVTSAQKNPTAFYLCASSIKTGTNTGELFFGEGSRLTVL.

The V and J genes are TRBV6-5 and TRBJ2-5; the D gene is possibly TRBD2 (5 bases). The germline V and J ends were trimmed by 9 bases and 0 bases, with 11 bases remaining between them. CDR1 MNHEY and CDR2 SVGAGI come from the germline V gene. The CDR3 has 13 residues. The CDR3 is CASKAAHQETQYF. The CDR3 DNA reads as TGTGCCAGTAAAGCGGCACACCAAGAGACCCAGTACTTC.

This chain links TRBV27 with TRBJ1-6; maybe TRBD1 (6 bases). With 0 bases removed from V and 10 bases from J, the gap between germline ends came to 13 bases. This CDR3 has 15 amino acids. In germline, CDR1 is MNHEY, CDR2 SMNVEV (reference sequence). CDR3 coding DNA: TGTGCCAGCAGTTTATCCGGCAGGGGTGAGTCACCCCTCCACTTT. This gives the protein CASSLSGRGESPLHF.

The V and J genes are TRBV4-3 and TRBJ2-2; tentatively, D is TRBD2 (5 bases). Between the trimmed V and J ends, which lost 0 bases and 9 bases, there was a span of 8 bases. CDR1 is LGHNA and CDR2 is YSLEER in the germline V gene. The CDR3 consists of 13 residues. The CDR3 loop reads CASSQDSGWELFF. The CDR3 nucleotides are TGCGCCAGCAGCCAAGATTCGGGGTGGGAGCTGTTTTTT.

The chain couples TRBV20-1 to TRBJ1-1, with a weak D call TRBD1 (6 bases). The CDR3 totals 13 residues. The germline V gene encodes CDR1 DFQATT and CDR2 SNEGSKA (reference sequence). Trimming removed 5 bases from V and 2 bases from J, with 12 bases in between. For the CDR3, the DNA is TGCAGTGCTCGTGGACAGAGAAACACTGAAGCTTTCTTT. Residues: CSARGQRNTEAFF.

J is TRBJ1-1 and V is TRBV19; the match to TRBD1 covers 7 bases. This CDR3 region has 15 residues. Germline V lookup: CDR1 LNHDA, CDR2 SQIVND (reference sequence). V shed 5 bases, J shed 4 bases, and the junction held 10 bases outside the gene matches. The CDR3, as DNA: TGTGCCAGTAGTCCTCGACAGGGAAGTAGCACTGAAGCTTTCTTT. It encodes CASSPRQGSSTEAFF.

The chain carries TRBV4-3 and TRBJ2-3; possible D gene TRBD2, 6 bases. The V end lost 4 bases, the J end lost 3 bases, and 14 bases lay between the germline ends. CDR3 length: 15 residues. Germline lookup yields CDR1 LGHNA and CDR2 YSLEER. The CDR3 DNA follows: TGCGCCAGCAGCCTTCAAGGAGGGAGAACAGATACGCAGTATTTT. The encoded protein is CASSLQGGRTDTQYF.

The genes are TRBV7-9 and TRBJ2-1, with D possibly being TRBD2 (6 bases). Between the trimmed V and J ends, which lost 5 bases and 8 bases, there was a span of 19 bases. Germline V CDR1 and CDR2: SEHNR, FQNEAQ (reference sequence). This CDR3 contains 15 residues. CDR3 sequence (DNA): TGTGCCAGCAGCCCCCTGGCGGGACGTATTTATGAGCAGTTCTTC. It codes for CASSPLAGRIYEQFF.

The chain uses TRBV18 and TRBJ2-4; the D gene is possibly TRBD2 (5 bases). Germline V CDR1 and CDR2: KGHSH, LQKENI. The CDR3 runs to 16 residues. V was clipped by 3 bases and J by 0 bases, with 12 bases between them. CDR3 nucleotides: TGTGCCAGCTCACCGAGCGGACGGCTAGCCAAAAACATTCAGTACTTC. Amino acid sequence: CASSPSGRLAKNIQYF.

The J gene is TRBJ1-2, the V gene TRBV3-1 (or the pseudogene TRBV3-2); D gene ambiguous. Trimming took off 0 bases at V and 12 bases at J, with 20 bases between the two ends. Per germline, CDR1 LGHDT and CDR2 YNNKEL (reference sequence). The CDR3 is 15 residues long. CDR3 sequence (DNA): TGTGCCAGCAGCCAAGATAAGTCGGCCCCGAGGAGGAACACCTTC. This translates into CASSQDKSAPRRNTF.

The V call is TRBV18, the J call TRBJ2-7, with D perhaps TRBD2 (5 bases). CDR1 KGHSH and CDR2 LQKENI come from the germline V gene. This CDR3 contains 12 residues. V was pared by 6 bases and J by 6 bases, with 12 bases between. CDR3 loop: CASSKSEGEQYF. DNA for the CDR3: TGTGCCAGCTCCAAGTCAGAGGGCGAGCAGTACTTC. The full variable domain, with the rest looked up from reference TRBV18 and TRBJ2-7, is NAGVMQNPRHLVRRRGQEARLRCSPMKGHSHVYWYRQLPEEGLKFMVYLQKENIIDESGMPKERFSAEFPKEGPSILRIQQVVRGDSAAYFCASSKSEGEQYFGPGTRLTVT.

This chain connects TRBV10-1 to TRBJ2-3, with D tentatively TRBD2 (6 bases). The germline V gene has CDR1 WNHNN and CDR2 SYGVQD (reference sequence). The CDR3 totals 14 residues. Trimming pared 3 bases from V and 3 bases from J, leaving 10 bases between. CDR3 coding DNA: TGCGCCAGCAGTGAAGGCGGGGTTACAGATACGCAGTATTTT. Translation gives CASSEGGVTDTQYF.

V is TRBV30 and J is TRBJ2-3, with D tentatively TRBD2 (6 bases). Germline CDR1 reads GTSNPN; CDR2 reads SVGIG (reference sequence). This CDR3 is 13 amino acids long. V was shortened by 0 bases and J by 4 bases, with 8 bases between the two germline ends. The CDR3 nucleotides read TGTGCCTGGAGTGTAGGAGGGGCAGATACGCAGTATTTT. Encoded protein: CAWSVGGADTQYF.

The J gene is TRBJ2-7, the V gene TRBV4-3; 8 nucleotides agree with TRBD1. Losses at the gene ends were 4 bases for V and 3 bases for J; bases not matched to a gene: 5. This CDR3 has 14 amino acids. Germline lookup yields CDR1 LGHNA and CDR2 YSLEER. The chain's CDR3 is CASSPGQGRYEQYF. CDR3 DNA sequence: TGCGCCAGCAGCCCTGGACAGGGTCGCTACGAGCAGTACTTC.